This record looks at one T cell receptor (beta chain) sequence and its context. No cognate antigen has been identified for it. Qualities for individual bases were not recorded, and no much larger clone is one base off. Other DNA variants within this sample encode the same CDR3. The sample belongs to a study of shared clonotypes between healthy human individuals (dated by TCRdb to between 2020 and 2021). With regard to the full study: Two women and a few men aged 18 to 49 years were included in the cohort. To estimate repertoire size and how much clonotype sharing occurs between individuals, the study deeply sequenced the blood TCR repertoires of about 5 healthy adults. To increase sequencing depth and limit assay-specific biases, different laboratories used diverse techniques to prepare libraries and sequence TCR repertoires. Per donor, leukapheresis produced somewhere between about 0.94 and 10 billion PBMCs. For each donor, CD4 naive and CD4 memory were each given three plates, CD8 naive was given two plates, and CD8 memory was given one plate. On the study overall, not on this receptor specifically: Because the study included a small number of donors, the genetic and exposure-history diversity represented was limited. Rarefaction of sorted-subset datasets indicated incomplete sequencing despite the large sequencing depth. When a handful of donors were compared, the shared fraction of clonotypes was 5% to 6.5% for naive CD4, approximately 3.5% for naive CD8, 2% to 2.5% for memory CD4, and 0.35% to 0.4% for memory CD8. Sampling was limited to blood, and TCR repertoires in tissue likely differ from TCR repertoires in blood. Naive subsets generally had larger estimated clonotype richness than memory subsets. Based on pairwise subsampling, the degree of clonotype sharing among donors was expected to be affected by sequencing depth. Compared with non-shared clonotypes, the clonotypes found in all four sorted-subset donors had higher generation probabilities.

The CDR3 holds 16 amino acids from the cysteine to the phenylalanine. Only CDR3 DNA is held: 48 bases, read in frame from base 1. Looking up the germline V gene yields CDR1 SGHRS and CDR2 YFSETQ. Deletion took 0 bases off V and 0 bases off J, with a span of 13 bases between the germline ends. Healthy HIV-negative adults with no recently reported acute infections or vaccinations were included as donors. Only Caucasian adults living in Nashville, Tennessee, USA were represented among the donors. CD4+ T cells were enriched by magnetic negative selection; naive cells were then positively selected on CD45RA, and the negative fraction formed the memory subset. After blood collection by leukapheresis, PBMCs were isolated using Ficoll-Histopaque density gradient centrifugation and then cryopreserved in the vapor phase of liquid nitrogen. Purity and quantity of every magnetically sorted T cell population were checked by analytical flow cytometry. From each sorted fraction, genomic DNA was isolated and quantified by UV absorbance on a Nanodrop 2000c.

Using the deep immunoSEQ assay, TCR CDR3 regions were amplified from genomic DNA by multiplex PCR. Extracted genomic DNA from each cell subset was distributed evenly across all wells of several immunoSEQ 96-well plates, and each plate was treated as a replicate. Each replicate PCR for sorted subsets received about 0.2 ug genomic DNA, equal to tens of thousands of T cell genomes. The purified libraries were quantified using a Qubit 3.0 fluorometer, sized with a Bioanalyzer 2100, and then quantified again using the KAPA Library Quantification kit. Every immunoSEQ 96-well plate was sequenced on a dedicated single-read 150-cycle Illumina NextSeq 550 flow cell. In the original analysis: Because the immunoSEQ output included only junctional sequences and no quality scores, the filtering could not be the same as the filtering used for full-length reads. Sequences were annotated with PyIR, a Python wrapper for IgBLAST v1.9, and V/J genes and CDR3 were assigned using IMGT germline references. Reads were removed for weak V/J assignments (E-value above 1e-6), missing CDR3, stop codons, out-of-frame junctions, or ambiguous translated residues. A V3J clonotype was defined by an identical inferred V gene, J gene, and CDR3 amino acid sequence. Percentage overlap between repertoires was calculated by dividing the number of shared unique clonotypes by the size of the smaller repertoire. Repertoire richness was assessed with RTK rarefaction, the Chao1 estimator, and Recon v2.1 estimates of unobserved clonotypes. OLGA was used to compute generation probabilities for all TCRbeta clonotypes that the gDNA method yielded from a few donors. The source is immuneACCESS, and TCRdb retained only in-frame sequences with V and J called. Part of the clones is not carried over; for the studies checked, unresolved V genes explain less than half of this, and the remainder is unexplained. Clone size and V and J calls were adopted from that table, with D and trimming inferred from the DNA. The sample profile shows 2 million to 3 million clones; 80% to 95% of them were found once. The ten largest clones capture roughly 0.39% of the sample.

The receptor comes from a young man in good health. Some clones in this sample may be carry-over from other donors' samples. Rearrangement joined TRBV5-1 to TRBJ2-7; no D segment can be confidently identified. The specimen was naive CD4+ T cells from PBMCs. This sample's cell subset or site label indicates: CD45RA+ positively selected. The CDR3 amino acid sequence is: CASSLVGRPYSYEQYF. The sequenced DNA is TGCGCCAGCAGCTTGGTAGGCAGGCCCTACTCCTACGAGCAGTACTTC. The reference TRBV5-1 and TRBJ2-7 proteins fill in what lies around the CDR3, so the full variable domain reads KAGVTQTPRYLIKTRGQQVTLSCSPISGHRSVSWYQQTPGQGLQFLFEYFSETQRNKGNFPGRFSGRQFSNSRSEMNVSTLELGDSALYLCASSLVGRPYSYEQYFGPGTRLTVT.